This T cell receptor beta chain was documented in a study of T cell changes during pregnancy in multiple sclerosis. Generated by immunoSEQ multiplex PCR, the TCRdb table keeps only in-frame clones and is missing some. The table includes 80,000 to 95,000 clones, around 96% detected once. Trimming left V 2 bases short and J 3 bases short, with 10 bases between. This CDR3 is built from 14 residues. Germline loops: CDR1 LGHNA, CDR2 YSLEER. This receptor was identified in a female donor with multiple sclerosis, enrolled in a pregnancy study. The material sequenced was peripheral blood, taken in the second trimester of pregnancy. This sequence joins TRBV4-3 and TRBJ1-1; the D gene is possibly TRBD1 (5 bases). The CDR3 DNA reads TGCGCCAGCAGCCAATCGGGGGAGGACACTGAAGCTTTCTTT. Translated, it gives CASSQSGEDTEAFF.